This paragraph reports one T cell receptor (beta chain). What it binds is not known. This same CDR3 is encoded by further DNA sequences in the sample. V was pared by 5 bases and J by 4 bases, with 3 bases between. The CDR3 length is 11 residues. Germline loops: CDR1 SGHAT, CDR2 FQNNGV. The sample comes from a study of shared clonotypes between healthy human individuals. Study-wide results and caveats: Researchers found naive subsets generally carried larger estimated richness than memory subsets. In a handful of donors, around 5% of naive CD4 clonotypes appeared in common.

Repertoires were generated with immunoSEQ multiplex PCR, while TCRdb's copy carries only in-frame clones and drops some. Of more than 2 million clones in the sample, 80% to 95% were seen once. CD8 cells regarded as naive lacked CD45RO, were positively chosen for CCR7, and omitted terminally differentiated effector memory CD45RA+ cells. The sequence was obtained from a man between 18 and 35 years old in good health. Some clones in this sample may be carry-over from other donors' samples. The J gene is TRBJ2-1, the V gene TRBV11-2; D is unresolved. Sequencing used naive CD8+ T cells from PBMCs. The CDR3 DNA reads TGTGCCAGCAGCGTATACAATGAGCAGTTCTTC. It codes for CASSVYNEQFF.